What follows describes a single T cell receptor (beta chain). The antigen is undetermined. The primer mix covered 54 TRBV segments and 13 TRBJ segments. TCRdb's copy holds only in-frame clones and misses some; the assay was immunoSEQ multiplex PCR. The sample has about 89,000 clones, 86% seen once; the top ten hold approximately 1.5%. In germline, CDR1 is MNHEY, CDR2 SVGAGI. The CDR3 covers 14 residues. Germline trimming cut 6 bases from V and 4 bases from J; bases unmatched to any gene: 8. These data come from a study of T cell repertoires and HLA-DP antigens. The receptor was isolated from a man between 45 and 60 years old in good health and CMV-seronegative. The chain carries TRBV6-5 and TRBJ1-1, with 7 bases lining up with TRBD1. Sequenced: CD4+ T cells from PBMCs. The CDR3: CASRPTGVSTEAFF. The CDR3 coding sequence is TGTGCCAGCAGGCCTACAGGGGTAAGCACTGAAGCTTTCTTT.